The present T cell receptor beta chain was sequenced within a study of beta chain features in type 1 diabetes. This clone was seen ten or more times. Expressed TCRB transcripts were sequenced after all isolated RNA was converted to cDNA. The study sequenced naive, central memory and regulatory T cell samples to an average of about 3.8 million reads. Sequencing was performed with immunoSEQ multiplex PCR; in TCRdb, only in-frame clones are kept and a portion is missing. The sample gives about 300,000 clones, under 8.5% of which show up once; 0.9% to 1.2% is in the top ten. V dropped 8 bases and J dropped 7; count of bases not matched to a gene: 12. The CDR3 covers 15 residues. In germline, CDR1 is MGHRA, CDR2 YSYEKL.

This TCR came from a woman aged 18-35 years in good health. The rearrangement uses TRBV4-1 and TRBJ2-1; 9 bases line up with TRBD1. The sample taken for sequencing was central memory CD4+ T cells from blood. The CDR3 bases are TGCGCCAGCGCCTACGGGGACAGGGACGGGAATGAGCAGTTCTTC. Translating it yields CASAYGDRDGNEQFF.